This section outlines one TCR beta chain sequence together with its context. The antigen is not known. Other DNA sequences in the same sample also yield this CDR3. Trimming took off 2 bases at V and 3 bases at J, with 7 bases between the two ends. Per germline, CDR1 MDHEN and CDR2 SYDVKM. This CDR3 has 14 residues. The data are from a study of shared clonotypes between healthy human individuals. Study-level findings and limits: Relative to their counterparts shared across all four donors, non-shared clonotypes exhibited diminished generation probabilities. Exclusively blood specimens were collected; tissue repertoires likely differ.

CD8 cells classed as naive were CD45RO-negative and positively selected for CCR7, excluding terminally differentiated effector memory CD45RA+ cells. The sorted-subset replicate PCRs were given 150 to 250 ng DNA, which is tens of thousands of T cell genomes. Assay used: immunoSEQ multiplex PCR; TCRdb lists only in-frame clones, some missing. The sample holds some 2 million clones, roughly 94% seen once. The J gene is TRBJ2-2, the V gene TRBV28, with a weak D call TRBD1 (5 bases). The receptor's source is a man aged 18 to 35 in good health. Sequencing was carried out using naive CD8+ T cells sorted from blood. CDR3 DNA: TGTGCCAGCAGTTTACAGGGATACACCGGGGAGCTGTTTTTT. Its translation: CASSLQGYTGELFF. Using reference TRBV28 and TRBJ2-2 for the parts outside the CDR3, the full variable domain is DVKVTQSSRYLVKRTGEKVFLECVQDMDHENMFWYRQDPGLGLRLIYFSYDVKMKEKGDIPEGYSVSREKKERFSLILESASTNQTSMYLCASSLQGYTGELFFGEGSRLTVL.